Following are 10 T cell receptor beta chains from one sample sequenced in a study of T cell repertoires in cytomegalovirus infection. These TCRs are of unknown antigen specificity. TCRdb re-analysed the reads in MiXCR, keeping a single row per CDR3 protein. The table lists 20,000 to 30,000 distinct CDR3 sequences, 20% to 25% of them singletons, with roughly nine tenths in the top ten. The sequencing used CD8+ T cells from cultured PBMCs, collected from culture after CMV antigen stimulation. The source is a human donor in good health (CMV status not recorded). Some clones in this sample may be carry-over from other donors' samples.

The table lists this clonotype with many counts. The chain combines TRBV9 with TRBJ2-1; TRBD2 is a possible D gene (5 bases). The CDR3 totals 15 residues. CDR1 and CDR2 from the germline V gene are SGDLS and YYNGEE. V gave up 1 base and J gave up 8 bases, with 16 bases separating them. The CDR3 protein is CASSVSGRSSDEQFF. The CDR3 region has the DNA TGTGCCAGCAGCGTATCTGGCAGAAGTAGCGATGAGCAGTTCTTC.

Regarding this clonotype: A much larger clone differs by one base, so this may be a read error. The CDR3 bases are TGTGCCAGCAACGAGGGGGGATCTGGGGCCAACGTCCTGACTTTC. This gives the protein CASNEGGSGANVLTF. The chain carries TRBV7-2 and TRBJ2-6; D may match TRBD1 or TRBD2 (6 bases each). Germline V lookup: CDR1 SGHTA, CDR2 FQGNSA. Trimming shortened V by 7 bases and J by 1 base, and 11 bases separated the two germline ends. The CDR3 has 15 amino acids. Together with reference TRBV7-2 and TRBJ2-6, the CDR3 gives the full variable domain: GAGVSQSPSNKVTEKGKDVELRCDPISGHTALYWYRQSLGQGLEFLIYFQGNSAPDKSGLPSDRFSAERTGGSVSTLTIQRTQQEDSAVYLCASNEGGSGANVLTFGAGSRLTVL.

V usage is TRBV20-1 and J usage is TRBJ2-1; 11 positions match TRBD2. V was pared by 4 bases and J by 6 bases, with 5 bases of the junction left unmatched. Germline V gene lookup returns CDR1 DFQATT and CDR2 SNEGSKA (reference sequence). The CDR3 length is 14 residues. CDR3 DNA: TGCAGTGCTACTTTGGGACTAGCGGCCAATGAGCAGTTCTTC. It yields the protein CSATLGLAANEQFF.

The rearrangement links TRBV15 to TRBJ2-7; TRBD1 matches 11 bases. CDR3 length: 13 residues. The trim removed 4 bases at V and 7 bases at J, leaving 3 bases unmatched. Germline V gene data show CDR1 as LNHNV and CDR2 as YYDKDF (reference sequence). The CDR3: CATSTGTGGEQYF. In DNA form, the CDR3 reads TGTGCCACCAGCACTGGGACAGGGGGTGAGCAGTACTTC.

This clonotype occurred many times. The chain's CDR3 is CASRTDGSYEQYF. CDR3 in DNA: TGTGCCAGCAGGACGGACGGATCCTACGAGCAGTACTTC. The J gene is TRBJ2-7, the V gene TRBV28, with no clear D. Germline CDR1 MDHEN, CDR2 SYDVKM. The CDR3 is 13 amino acids. V was shortened by 6 bases and J by 1 base, with 10 bases between the two germline ends.

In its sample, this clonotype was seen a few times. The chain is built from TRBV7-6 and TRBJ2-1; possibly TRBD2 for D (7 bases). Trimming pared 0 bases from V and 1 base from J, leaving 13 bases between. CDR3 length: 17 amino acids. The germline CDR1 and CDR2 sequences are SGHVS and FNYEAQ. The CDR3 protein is CASSLAHGGRSYNEQFF. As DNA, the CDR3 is TGTGCCAGCAGCTTAGCTCACGGGGGGCGGTCCTACAATGAGCAGTTCTTC. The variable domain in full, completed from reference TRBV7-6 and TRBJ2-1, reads GAGVSQSPRYKVTKRGQDVALRCDPISGHVSLYWYRQALGQGPEFLTYFNYEAQQDKSGLPNDRFSAERPEGSISTLTIQRTEQRDSAMYRCASSLAHGGRSYNEQFFGPGTRLTVL.

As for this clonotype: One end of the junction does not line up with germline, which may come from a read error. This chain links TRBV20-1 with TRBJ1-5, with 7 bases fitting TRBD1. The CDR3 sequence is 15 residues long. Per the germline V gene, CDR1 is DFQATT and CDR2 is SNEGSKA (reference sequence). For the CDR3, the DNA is TGCAGTGCTAGCCTTACAGGGGTACGCAACCAGCCCCAGCATTTT. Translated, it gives CSASLTGVRNQPQHF.

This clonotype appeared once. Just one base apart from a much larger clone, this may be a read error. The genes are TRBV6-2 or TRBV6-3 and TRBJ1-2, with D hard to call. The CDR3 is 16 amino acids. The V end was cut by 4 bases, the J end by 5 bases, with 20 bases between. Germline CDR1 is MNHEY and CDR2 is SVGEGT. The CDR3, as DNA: TGTGCCAGCAGTTCTCGCCCTTGGGAGGAACCTTATGGCTACACCTTC. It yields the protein CASSSRPWEEPYGYTF.

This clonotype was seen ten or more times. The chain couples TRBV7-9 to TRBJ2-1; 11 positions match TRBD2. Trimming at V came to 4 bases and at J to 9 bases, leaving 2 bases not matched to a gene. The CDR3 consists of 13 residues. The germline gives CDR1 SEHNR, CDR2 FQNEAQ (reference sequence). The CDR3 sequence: CASSWGLAVEQFF. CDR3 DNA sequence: TGTGCCAGCAGCTGGGGACTAGCGGTTGAGCAGTTCTTC.

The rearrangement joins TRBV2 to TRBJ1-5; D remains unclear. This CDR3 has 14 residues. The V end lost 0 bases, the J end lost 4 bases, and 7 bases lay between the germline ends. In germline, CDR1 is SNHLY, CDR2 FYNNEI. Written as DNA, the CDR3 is TGTGCCAGCAGTGAAGCGAGGCAGAATCAGCCCCAGCATTTT. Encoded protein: CASSEARQNQPQHF.